This T cell receptor (beta chain) emerged from a study of immune heterogeneity within non-small cell lung tumors. With 32 V and 13 J primers, multiplex PCR amplified the TCR beta CDR3. TCRdb processed the multiplex PCR reads anew with MiXCR; each CDR3 protein has one entry. Altogether some 31,000 distinct CDR3 sequences are present, about 30% being singletons, with the ten largest covering around 4.1%. Genomic DNA from bulk tumor acted as the template, and around 600 ng was loaded per sample. Widely spaced biopsies, several per primary tumor, were obtained at surgery. Their non-small cell lung cancer was newly diagnosed and untreated, and the patients underwent curative surgery. The V end lost 1 base, the J end lost 6 bases, and 11 bases lay between the germline ends. Germline-derived CDR1 and CDR2 are SGHDT and YYEEEE. CDR3 size: 14 residues.

The sequenced material came from lung tumor tissue. The receptor comes from a middle-aged man with non-small cell lung cancer. The V and J genes are TRBV5-6 and TRBJ2-1, with a possible D match to TRBD2 (6 bases). The CDR3 coding sequence is TGTGCCAGCAGCTTGCTAGCGCGCTTCAATGAGCAGTTCTTC. It encodes CASSLLARFNEQFF.